These T cell receptor beta chains were read from a single sample in a study of T cell clones after liver transplantation. Some clones are missing from TCRdb's copy, which holds only in-frame ones; the method was immunoSEQ multiplex PCR. Of some 59,000 clones in the sample, roughly two thirds are singletons; the top ten hold roughly 15%. The source material was CD4+ T cells from blood, sampled before liver transplant. These receptors were taken from a human donor who received a liver transplant. Both conserved end residues are part of each CDR3. D genes are given only for firm matches. Not every row has a clone size; where given, it reads once, few, many or a size class.

clone_size,v_call,d_call,j_call,cdr3_aa,cdr3_nt
-,TRBV5-6,-,TRBJ1-4,CASSLGSTGEKLFF,TGTGCCAGCAGCTTGGGGTCGACAGGCGAGAAACTGTTTTTT
once,TRBV5-6,-,TRBJ1-6,CASSLGSGGGYNSPLHF,TGTGCCAGCAGCTTGGGATCCGGGGGAGGCTATAATTCACCCCTCCACTTT
few,TRBV30,-,TRBJ1-1,CAWSQYRVNTEAFF,TGTGCCTGGAGTCAATACAGGGTGAACACTGAAGCTTTCTTT
-,TRBV6-6,-,TRBJ2-7,CASSDRERFYEQYF,TGTGCCAGCAGTGACAGAGAGAGGTTCTACGAGCAGTACTTC
-,TRBV7-9,-,TRBJ1-1,CASSLWDSATDKLFF,TGTGCCAGCAGCTTATGGGACTCAGCAACAGACAAGCTTTTCTTT
-,TRBV5-4,-,TRBJ1-2,CASSVGGEVRGYTF,TGTGCCAGCAGCGTAGGTGGGGAGGTACGCGGCTACACCTTC
-,TRBV7-8,-,TRBJ1-6,CASSLGRAQNNSPLHF,TGTGCCAGCAGCTTAGGCAGGGCCCAAAATAATTCACCCCTCCACTTT
-,TRBV5-8,TRBD1,TRBJ1-5,CASSLGLRGAQPQHF,TGTGCCAGCAGCTTGGGGCTCAGGGGGGCTCAGCCCCAGCATTTT
few,TRBV28,-,TRBJ1-5,CASSFWQGGQPQHF,TGTGCCAGCAGTTTCTGGCAGGGTGGACAGCCCCAGCATTTT
few,TRBV25-1,-,TRBJ2-7,CASSGGRGPSYEQYF,TGTGCCAGCAGTGGAGGGCGGGGCCCTTCCTACGAGCAGTACTTC
once,TRBV7-9,TRBD1,TRBJ1-5,CASSWAGQGSQPQHF,TGTGCCAGCAGCTGGGCGGGACAGGGAAGCCAGCCCCAGCATTTT
-,TRBV15,TRBD1,TRBJ2-5,CATSRVGTGAGGTQYF,TGTGCCACCAGCAGAGTTGGAACAGGGGCAGGTGGGACCCAGTACTTC
-,TRBV28,TRBD1,TRBJ1-1,CASSLWGTGKNTEAFF,TGTGCCAGCAGTTTATGGGGGACAGGAAAGAACACTGAAGCTTTCTTT
-,TRBV18,-,TRBJ2-7,CASSPPEGPSYEQYF,TGTGCCAGCTCACCACCGGAGGGGCCCTCCTACGAGCAGTACTTC
few,TRBV7-8,-,TRBJ2-2,CASRGAAANTGELFF,TGTGCCAGCAGGGGGGCAGCCGCGAACACCGGGGAGCTGTTTTTT
-,TRBV7-9,TRBD1,TRBJ2-7,CASSSALGQGTYEQYF,TGTGCCAGCAGCTCCGCCTTAGGACAGGGGACCTACGAGCAGTACTTC
-,TRBV29-1,-,TRBJ1-4,CSVEVGGRLFF,TGCAGCGTTGAAGTGGGAGGAAGACTGTTTTTT
-,TRBV9,TRBD1,TRBJ1-1,CASSAFYQGAPTEAFF,TGTGCCAGCAGCGCTTTCTATCAGGGGGCGCCCACTGAAGCTTTCTTT
-,TRBV25-1,TRBD1,TRBJ2-7,CASTKGAGGYEQYF,TGTGCCAGCACCAAGGGGGCAGGGGGTTACGAGCAGTACTTC
-,TRBV4-2,-,TRBJ2-6,CASSPQPGHSSGANVLTF,TGTGCCAGCAGCCCCCAACCGGGACACTCCTCTGGGGCCAACGTCCTGACTTTC
-,TRBV2,-,TRBJ2-7,CASSPGQLYEQYF,TGTGCCAGCAGTCCAGGACAACTCTACGAGCAGTACTTC
-,TRBV19,-,TRBJ2-3,CASSIGPQGTDTQYF,TGTGCCAGTAGTATAGGGCCCCAAGGCACAGATACGCAGTATTTT
-,TRBV30,TRBD2,TRBJ2-3,CAWKISLLGLDFTDTQYF,TGTGCCTGGAAAATTTCCTTGCTGGGACTAGACTTCACAGATACGCAGTATTTT
few,TRBV2,-,TRBJ2-7,CASSVPDSHEQYF,TGTGCCAGCAGTGTCCCGGACAGCCACGAGCAGTACTTC
-,TRBV9,TRBD1,TRBJ1-2,CASSVDPGGNYGYTF,TGTGCCAGCAGCGTAGATCCAGGGGGCAACTATGGCTACACCTTC
few,TRBV9,-,TRBJ1-1,CASSISPGSTEAFF,TGTGCCAGCAGCATTTCACCGGGTAGCACTGAAGCTTTCTTT
once,TRBV12-5,-,TRBJ2-7,CASGPPAGPRTYEQYF,TGTGCTAGTGGTCCCCCGGCGGGGCCAAGAACCTACGAGCAGTACTTC
-,TRBV7-8,TRBD2,TRBJ2-3,CASSPRQGLVRDTQYF,TGTGCCAGCAGCCCACGTCAGGGACTAGTTAGAGATACGCAGTATTTT
few,TRBV4-1,TRBD1,TRBJ1-1,CASMVGDRANTEAFF,TGCGCCAGCATGGTGGGGGACAGGGCTAACACTGAAGCTTTCTTT
-,TRBV28,-,TRBJ1-5,CASSLYRVTNQPQHF,TGTGCCAGCAGTTTATATCGGGTTACCAATCAGCCCCAGCATTTT
medium-sized,TRBV27,TRBD1,TRBJ1-5,CASSSHPPTGQGRQPQHF,TGTGCCAGCAGTTCGCACCCCCCGACCGGACAGGGGAGACAGCCCCAGCATTTT
-,TRBV7-9,-,TRBJ2-5,CASSSGRPVLETQYF,TGTGCCAGCAGTTCGGGTAGACCAGTTCTGGAGACCCAGTACTTC
once,TRBV9,-,TRBJ2-7,CASSSRDWSSYEQYF,TGTGCCAGCAGCTCCCGGGACTGGAGCTCCTACGAGCAGTACTTC
many,TRBV9,-,TRBJ2-3,CASSVASDADTQYF,TGTGCCAGCAGCGTGGCTAGCGATGCAGATACGCAGTATTTT
once,TRBV5-6,TRBD2,TRBJ2-7,CASSLNGVGRGGRYEQYF,TGTGCCAGCAGCTTGAATGGGGTAGGGCGGGGGGGCCGTTACGAGCAGTACTTC
-,TRBV14,-,TRBJ2-4,CASSQAGANIQYF,TGTGCCAGCAGCCAAGCTGGGGCGAACATTCAGTACTTC
-,TRBV30,TRBD1,TRBJ1-2,CAYTGQGAGGYTF,TGTGCCTATACGGGACAGGGGGCAGGAGGCTACACCTTC
-,TRBV28,TRBD1,TRBJ1-1,CASSPGTVRTEAFF,TGTGCCAGCAGCCCCGGGACAGTAAGGACTGAAGCTTTCTTT
many,TRBV2,-,TRBJ2-7,CASSEQGEVISYEQYF,TGTGCCAGCAGTGAGCAGGGGGAGGTTATCTCCTACGAGCAGTACTTC
-,TRBV6-1,TRBD1,TRBJ1-2,CASSEAGTGNYGYTF,TGTGCCAGCAGTGAAGCGGGGACAGGGAACTATGGCTACACCTTC